This TCR beta chain was retrieved from a study of CD8+CD57+ T cells in acquired aplastic anemia (dated by TCRdb to the late 2010s). Study-wide context: Extracted DNA from sorted CD4+ and CD8+ cells averaged around 3.5 ug, ranging from roughly 0.19 to 27.4 ug. CD8+CD57+ expansion was defined as frequency above the mean frequency observed in healthy subjects.

The patients picked for sequencing were ones in whom flow cytometry had shown an expansion of CD8+CD57+ cells. All patients had severe acquired aplastic anemia diagnosed by International Study of Aplastic Anemia and Agranulocytosis and Camitta criteria. No patient had received any therapy when blood was sampled. The study deep-sequenced TCR repertoires of sorted CD4+ and CD8+ blood T cells from severe aplastic anemia patients and healthy subjects. Patients were enrolled under clinicaltrials.gov protocols 00001620, 01623167, 00001397, 00071045, 00081523 and 00961064 in the USA. Ficoll-Paque density gradient centrifugation was used to isolate peripheral blood mononuclear cells. CD4+ and CD8+ T cells were sorted by FACS or magnetic beads before DNA extraction. Profiling of TCR beta VDJ combinations and CDR3 sequences used genomic DNA as the template. An Illumina HiSeq 2000 was used for TCR repertoire sequencing. On the authors' methods: Repertoire assessment relied on Simpson's diversity index, CDR3 size and DJ length profiles, and TRBV/TRBJ rearrangement plots. Whichever DNA sequence was most abundant in the deep sequencing data was defined as the immunodominant clone. CDR3 amino acid sequences were checked for sharing across subjects and were also compared against the VDJdb database and published repertoires. TCRdb applied fastp at Q25 and MiXCR to the public reads, then kept only in-frame beta chains. Rows matching on CDR3 protein sequence are summarized as one entry with the most common DNA and genes. In this record, the V and J calls reflect TCRdb's handling and not the investigators' own analysis. This sample is represented by 150,000 to 200,000 distinct CDR3 sequences; approximately 51% of them were singletons. The ten most abundant clones make up about 2.9% of the sample.

Points the paper makes about the study in general: Between patients and healthy controls, no significant difference in CD8+ Simpson's diversity was found (P=0.060). Around 31 CD8+ CDR3 sequences were shared between patients and controls but appeared highly expressed in patients and within their immunodominant clones.

Trimming takes 1 base off V and 4 bases off J; junction bases not matched to a gene: 12. The CDR1 and CDR2 encoded by the germline V gene (reference sequence) are PRHDT and FYEKMQ. Its CDR3 holds 19 amino acids, cysteine through phenylalanine. Solely the CDR3 DNA is kept, with 57 bases framed from the first base. As regards this clonotype: Its antigen is unknown. Base quality data are lacking; no much larger clone is found one base away.

The sequenced sample consisted of sorted CD4+, CD8+, or CD8+CD57+ T cells (not recorded which) from PBMCs. The V and J genes are TRBV13 and TRBJ2-1; TRBD2 lines up with 11 middle nucleotides. The TCR was taken from a human donor with aplastic anemia. This receptor carries the CDR3 CASSLADRKGTSGYNEQFF. The nucleotide sequence reads TGTGCCAGCAGCTTAGCCGACAGGAAAGGGACTAGCGGTTACAATGAGCAGTTCTTC.